Listed here are 20 T cell receptor beta chains from one sample, sequenced in a study of breast tumors, draining lymph nodes, adjacent tissues. Samples came from axillary lymph nodes draining the breast cancer. Each CDR3 protein is one row after TCRdb ran MiXCR on the multiplex PCR reads. The repertoire has approximately 88,000 distinct CDR3 sequences, about 27% of them found once; the top ten carry over 8%. The specimen was axillary lymph node tissue. The receptors were sampled from a female donor with breast cancer. Some clones in this sample may be carry-over from other donors' samples.

On this clonotype: At one of its ends the junction is not consistent with the germline gene, which may arise from a read error. This sequence joins TRBV20-1 and TRBJ1-1; D uncertain. CDR3 size: 11 residues. CDR1 and CDR2 (germline): DFQATT, SNEGSKA (reference sequence). This chain's CDR3 is CGAEENTEASF. Written as DNA, the CDR3 is TGCGGTGCTGAGGAAAACACTGAAGCTTCCTTT.

This clonotype was detected once. The chain joins TRBV6-5 to TRBJ2-3; D is possibly TRBD1 (6 bases). The CDR3 sequence is 15 residues long. Germline CDR1 reads MNHEY; CDR2 reads SVGAGI. Between the trimmed V and J ends, which lost 7 bases and 3 bases, there was a span of 17 bases. DNA for the CDR3: TGTGCCAGCACTAACCCGGGACAAGGGACAGATACGCAGTATTTT. Protein: CASTNPGQGTDTQYF.

At least ten counts were recorded for this clonotype. The rearrangement joins TRBV20-1 to TRBJ2-7, with unresolved D. The CDR3 extends over 12 amino acids. The germline V gene has CDR1 DFQATT and CDR2 SNEGSKA (reference sequence). The germline V and J ends were trimmed by 4 bases and 7 bases, with 14 bases remaining between them. CDR3: CSAKTPIVEQYF. The DNA for the CDR3 is TGCAGTGCTAAGACTCCAATAGTGGAGCAGTACTTC.

There are many counts of this clonotype. This chain connects TRBV15 to TRBJ2-3; D is unclear. Trimming stripped 5 bases from V and 6 bases from J, with 15 bases between. Germline CDR1 is LNHNV and CDR2 is YYDKDF (reference sequence). The CDR3 contains 14 residues. The CDR3 region is CATSRRAQMDTQYF. In DNA form, the CDR3 reads TGTGCCACCAGCCGTCGGGCCCAGATGGATACGCAGTATTTT.

Ten or more counts support this clonotype. The chain couples TRBV19 to TRBJ2-7; unclear D gene. V was clipped by 3 bases and J by 2 bases, with 8 bases between them. This CDR3 spans 13 amino acids. In germline, CDR1 is LNHDA, CDR2 SQIVND (reference sequence). The CDR3 region is CASSITDTYEQYF. The CDR3 DNA reads TGTGCCAGTAGTATCACAGACACCTACGAGCAGTACTTC.

As regards this clonotype: The conserved final phenylalanine or tryptophan is absent from the CDR3, which likely points to a read error. The DNA is left out, because the CDR3 cannot be placed on it with certainty; the CDR3 is given as TCRdb lists it. The CDR3 region is CSASSGMETPYL. The J gene is TRBJ2-5, the V gene TRBV20-1. The CDR3 has 12 residues if both end residues are counted. From germline, CDR1 is DFQATT and CDR2 SNEGSKA (reference sequence).

The chain links TRBV9 to TRBJ2-1, with D possibly TRBD2 on 5 matching bases. V lost 4 bases to trimming and J lost 5 bases, with 16 bases between them. CDR3 length: 15 amino acids. CDR1 is SGDLS, CDR2 YYNGEE, per germline. CDR3 coding DNA: TGTGCCAGCAGCCCCCGGGAAAAGGTGAACAATGAGCAGTTCTTC. Amino acid sequence: CASSPREKVNNEQFF.

This clonotype was recorded at least ten times. The chain is built from TRBV18 and TRBJ2-3; 7 nucleotides line up with TRBD2. Germline CDR1 KGHSH, CDR2 LQKENI. The CDR3 totals 15 residues. Germline trimming cut 2 bases from V and 4 bases from J; bases unmatched to any gene: 6. CDR3 in DNA: TGTGCCAGCTCACCAGCGGGAGATCCAGCAGATACGCAGTATTTT. Protein sequence: CASSPAGDPADTQYF.

This clonotype was detected many times. CDR3 nucleotides: TGTGCCAGTGGATTGCGGGCCCTCTACGAGCAGTACTTC. The encoded protein is CASGLRALYEQYF. V and J are TRBV28 and TRBJ2-7, with a weak D call TRBD2 (5 bases). V was pared by 9 bases and J by 3 bases, with 15 bases between. Germline V lookup: CDR1 MDHEN, CDR2 SYDVKM. The CDR3 is 13 residues long.

This clonotype was seen repeatedly, ten times or more. The CDR3 DNA follows: TGCGCCAGCAGTCAGCTTCAATCGGTCGCTGAGCAGTTCTTC. Its protein product is CASSQLQSVAEQFF. This sequence joins TRBV5-1 and TRBJ2-1; D uncertain. This CDR3 contains 14 residues. Germline loops: CDR1 SGHRS, CDR2 YFSETQ. Between the trimmed V and J ends, which lost 5 bases and 9 bases, there was a span of 18 bases.

This clonotype was seen repeatedly, ten times or more. The chain carries TRBV20-1 and TRBJ2-1, with 8 bases identical to TRBD2. This CDR3 is built from 17 residues. The V and J ends lost 3 bases and 4 bases, in that order; junction bases with no gene match: 14. Germline values: CDR1 DFQATT, CDR2 SNEGSKA (reference sequence). DNA of the CDR3: TGCAGTGCTAGGCCGTCGGGGCTAGCGGGTCGGTACAATGAGCAGTTCTTC. As protein: CSARPSGLAGRYNEQFF.

This clonotype was seen many times. V is TRBV6-5 and J is TRBJ1-6; D ambiguous. V gave up 0 bases and J gave up 6 bases, with 3 bases separating them. Germline CDR1 reads MNHEY; CDR2 reads SVGAGI. CDR3 length: 13 residues. The CDR3 DNA reads TGTGCCAGCAGTTACTCGTTTAATTCACCCCTCCACTTT. Translated: CASSYSFNSPLHF.

This clonotype appeared many times. This chain connects TRBV7-9 to TRBJ1-2; D may be TRBD1 (5 bases). V lost 8 bases and J lost 4, with 17 bases in between. Germline lookup yields CDR1 SEHNR and CDR2 FQNEAQ (reference sequence). This CDR3 is built from 14 residues. The CDR3 sequence is CASGGRGVGYGYTF. CDR3 DNA sequence: TGTGCCAGCGGGGGACGGGGTGTAGGCTATGGCTACACCTTC.

This clonotype was counted a single time. This rearrangement joins TRBV5-4 to TRBJ2-1; TRBD1 aligns across 7 bases. CDR1 is SGHNT, CDR2 YYREEE, per germline (reference sequence). V lost 2 bases to trimming and J lost 4 bases; unmatched junction nucleotides: 12. The CDR3 has 17 amino acids. CDR3: CASSLARATGQYNEQFF. For the CDR3, the DNA is TGTGCCAGCAGCTTAGCTCGAGCGACAGGGCAATACAATGAGCAGTTCTTC.

This clonotype was picked up many times. V usage is TRBV29-1 and J usage is TRBJ1-5, with 9 bases lining up with TRBD1. After removal of 6 bases from V and 6 bases from J, the junction contained 6 bases not matched to a gene. There are 13 residues in the CDR3. Germline assignment: CDR1 SQVTM and CDR2 ANQGSEA. The CDR3 loop reads CSVGDRVGQPQHF. The CDR3 nucleotides read TGCAGCGTCGGGGACAGGGTCGGTCAGCCCCAGCATTTT.

This clonotype has at least ten counts. The chain links TRBV3-1 to TRBJ2-7; TRBD2 agrees at 8 bases. CDR3 length: 16 amino acids. The V and J ends lost 1 base and 4 bases, in that order; junction bases with no gene match: 9. Germline CDR1 reads LGHDT; CDR2 reads YNNKEL (reference sequence). CDR3 in amino acids: CASSQAPGRGGYEQYF. CDR3 DNA: TGTGCCAGCAGCCAAGCCCCCGGGAGGGGGGGTTACGAGCAGTACTTC.

A few counts support this clonotype. The junction shows a germline mismatch at one end, possibly a read error. V gene TRBV7-9 combines with J gene TRBJ2-6; TRBD1 might be the D (6 bases). Germline CDR1 and CDR2: SEHNR and FQNEAQ (reference sequence). The CDR3 totals 19 residues. The CDR3 bases are TGTGCCGGCAGCCCCTCACCGGGACATACCCTCTCCGGGGCCAACGTCCTGACTTTC. Protein sequence: CAGSPSPGHTLSGANVLTF.

As to this clonotype: Being one base from a much bigger clone, this may be a read error. V is TRBV6-1 and J is TRBJ2-3, with 8 bases aligning to TRBD2. From germline, CDR1 is MNHNS and CDR2 SASEGT. Trimming removed 6 bases from V and 0 bases from J; junction bases left unmatched: 2. This CDR3 is 14 amino acids long. Here the CDR3 reads CASRLAESTDTQYF. CDR3 DNA sequence: TGTGCCAGCAGACTAGCGGAAAGCACAGATACGCAGTATTTT.

This rearrangement joins TRBV12-5 to TRBJ2-5; D is possibly TRBD1 (5 bases). Trimming cost V 3 bases and J 5 bases, with 19 bases left between them. This CDR3 has 16 residues. Germline V CDR1 and CDR2: LGHNT, FRNRAP. The CDR3 here is CASGFTYGRVRETQYF. The CDR3 DNA follows: TGTGCTAGTGGTTTCACGTACGGCAGGGTACGGGAGACCCAGTACTTC.

This clonotype has at least ten counts. This chain links TRBV10-3 with TRBJ2-1; maybe TRBD2 (5 bases). CDR1 is ENHRY and CDR2 is SYGVKD in the germline V gene. Trimming removed 3 bases at V and 0 bases at J, with 12 bases between. The length of the CDR3 is 16 residues. Here the CDR3 reads CAISDTSGRSYNEQFF. CDR3 in DNA: TGTGCCATCAGTGATACGAGCGGACGCTCCTACAATGAGCAGTTCTTC.